The next 22 T cell receptor beta chains were all read from a single sample in a study of T cell repertoires in cytomegalovirus infection. TCRdb reanalysed the reads using MiXCR and keeps one entry per CDR3 protein. The table has 500,000 to 600,000 distinct CDR3 sequences, approximately 16% seen once; the top ten hold under 30%. The sequencing sample was made of CD8+ T cells from PBMCs. Receptors originate from a human donor in good health (CMV status not recorded). Some clones in this sample may be carry-over from other donors' samples.

This clonotype was detected ten times or more. This chain connects TRBV7-9 to TRBJ2-5; tentatively, D is TRBD2 (7 bases). The CDR3 has 15 amino acids. V was shortened by 5 bases and J by 4 bases, with 17 bases between the two germline ends. CDR1 and CDR2 (germline): SEHNR, FQNEAQ (reference sequence). CDR3 sequence: CASSRLGGGGETQYF. CDR3 nucleotide sequence: TGTGCCAGCAGCCGTCTGGGGGGAGGGGGAGAGACCCAGTACTTC.

The chain recombines TRBV20-1 with TRBJ1-1, with D possibly matching TRBD1 (5 bases). The germline V gene has CDR1 DFQATT and CDR2 SNEGSKA (reference sequence). The V and J ends lost 3 bases and 4 bases respectively, with 21 bases between them. CDR3 length equals 16 residues. DNA for the CDR3: TGCAGTGCTAGGCCCGGGGCAGGGTGGCTGGGCACTGAAGCTTTCTTT. The encoded protein is CSARPGAGWLGTEAFF.

Ten or more counts support this clonotype. The V and J genes are TRBV7-3 and TRBJ2-3; D might be TRBD1 (5 bases). The CDR3 runs to 13 residues. V lost 3 bases, J lost 4 bases, and 8 bases lay in between. Germline loops: CDR1 SGHTA, CDR2 FQGTGA. The CDR3 region is CASSFLGADTQYF. CDR3 nucleotide sequence: TGTGCCAGCAGCTTTTTAGGGGCAGATACGCAGTATTTT.

CDR3 nucleotide sequence: TGTGCCAGCAGGAAAGCGGGAGTAAGCCAAGAGACCCAGTACTTC. Protein product: CASRKAGVSQETQYF. The rearrangement uses TRBV27 and TRBJ2-5; 8 bases align to TRBD2. The V gene end was trimmed by 6 bases and the J gene end by 1 base; junction bases not matched to a gene: 7. The CDR3 consists of 15 residues. CDR1 is MNHEY, CDR2 SMNVEV, per germline (reference sequence).

This clonotype has ten or more counts. V is TRBV12-3 or TRBV12-4 and J is TRBJ2-1, with D uncertain. V lost 1 base and J 10 bases, leaving 11 bases between the germline ends. The CDR3 extends over 13 amino acids. The CDR3 DNA reads TGTGCCAGCAGTTTAGTCCGACCCTTAGAGCAGTTCTTC. It translates to CASSLVRPLEQFF.

This clonotype showed up just a few times. This rearrangement joins TRBV15 to TRBJ2-1, with TRBD2 as a possible D gene (5 bases). V was shortened by 5 bases and J by 2 bases, with 16 bases between the two germline ends. The CDR3 length is 16 residues. Germline lookup yields CDR1 LNHNV and CDR2 YYDKDF (reference sequence). The CDR3 reads CATSPGLKHPYNEQFF. DNA of the CDR3: TGTGCCACCAGCCCAGGACTCAAGCACCCCTACAATGAGCAGTTCTTC.

This clonotype has at least ten counts. The rearrangement links TRBV11-2 to TRBJ2-1; D is unclear. This CDR3 has 16 residues. V gave up 2 bases and J gave up 4 bases, with 15 bases separating them. Germline V lookup: CDR1 SGHAT, CDR2 FQNNGV. The CDR3 spells CASSLSRMMGYNEQFF. In DNA form, the CDR3 reads TGTGCCAGCAGCTTATCCAGGATGATGGGGTACAATGAGCAGTTCTTC.

The J gene is TRBJ2-1, the V gene TRBV7-4; 8 nucleotides match TRBD2. The V gene end was trimmed by 6 bases and the J gene end by 9 bases; junction bases not matched to a gene: 7. The germline V gene encodes CDR1 SGHVT and CDR2 SQSDAQ. This CDR3 has 13 amino acids. The chain's CDR3 is CASRPGGDGEQFF. DNA of the CDR3: TGTGCCAGCAGACCGGGGGGGGACGGTGAGCAGTTCTTC.

This chain connects TRBV5-6 to TRBJ2-7; TRBD2 is a possible D gene (5 bases). This CDR3 has 18 residues. Germline CDR1 SGHDT, CDR2 YYEEEE. The V end lost 4 bases, the J end lost 2 bases, and 25 bases lay between the germline ends. The chain's CDR3 is CASSLYGMTLLVTYEQYF. The CDR3 DNA is TGTGCCAGCAGCCTGTACGGGATGACCCTATTGGTTACCTACGAGCAGTACTTC.

This clonotype showed up many times. The chain combines TRBV7-2 with TRBJ2-1, with 7 bases identical to TRBD2. V trimming: 1 base; J trimming: 12 bases; junction bases outside the gene matches: 12. The CDR3 covers 15 residues. CDR1 is SGHTA, CDR2 FQGNSA, per germline. CDR3 region: CASSLELGRGGRQFF. CDR3 in DNA: TGTGCCAGCAGCTTAGAGCTAGGGAGGGGCGGGAGGCAGTTCTTC.

The chain couples TRBV15 to TRBJ1-1, with TRBD1 matching 7 bases. V lost 5 bases, J lost 4 bases, and 4 bases stayed unmatched. CDR1 is LNHNV, CDR2 YYDKDF, per germline (reference sequence). The CDR3 runs to 13 residues. This chain's CDR3 is CATSPTGSTEAFF. The CDR3 bases are TGTGCCACCAGCCCGACAGGGAGCACTGAAGCTTTCTTT.

The rearrangement uses TRBV2 and TRBJ2-7; D is perhaps TRBD2 (6 bases). CDR3 length equals 17 residues. Trimming took off 5 bases at V and 2 bases at J, with 22 bases between the two ends. Germline V gene lookup returns CDR1 SNHLY and CDR2 FYNNEI. The CDR3 DNA reads as TGTGCCAGCAGTAATGGCCCGGGCGGGGCGCAACCCTACGAGCAGTACTTC. This gives the protein CASSNGPGGAQPYEQYF.

At least ten counts were recorded for this clonotype. The chain employs TRBV6-5 and TRBJ2-7; 7 nucleotides line up with TRBD2. The CDR3 spans 15 residues. CDR1 is MNHEY, CDR2 SVGAGI, per germline. V lost 3 bases, J lost 0 bases, and 5 bases stayed unmatched. CDR3 DNA sequence: TGTGCCAGCAGTTATATCGGGAGGAGCTCCTACGAGCAGTACTTC. Translating it yields CASSYIGRSSYEQYF.

The genes are TRBV2 and TRBJ2-7; D is unresolved. Deletions cut 4 bases from V and 2 bases from J, with 9 bases between. The CDR3 has 13 amino acids. Germline CDR1 and CDR2: SNHLY and FYNNEI. The CDR3 region is CASSAKGPYEQYF. The CDR3, as DNA: TGTGCCAGCAGTGCTAAGGGCCCCTACGAGCAGTACTTC.

The table lists this clonotype with many counts. J is TRBJ2-3 and V is TRBV7-6; 7 bases line up with TRBD2. The CDR3 consists of 13 residues. The germline V gene encodes CDR1 SGHVS and CDR2 FNYEAQ. V was clipped by 0 bases and J by 6 bases; unmatched bases: 0. This CDR3 reads CASSLAAGDTQYF. CDR3 DNA: TGTGCCAGCAGCTTAGCAGCGGGGGATACGCAGTATTTT.

This clonotype was found many times. The J gene is TRBJ1-1, the V gene TRBV7-3, with D tentatively TRBD1 (5 bases). This CDR3 is built from 15 residues. V was trimmed by 7 bases and J by 3 bases, leaving 18 bases between them. Germline V gene sequence: CDR1 SGHTA, CDR2 FQGTGA. CDR3 bases: TGTGCCAGCAACCTTACAGGCAGGGAGGACACTGAAGCTTTCTTT. It codes for CASNLTGREDTEAFF. The full variable domain, its missing parts supplied by reference TRBV7-3 and TRBJ1-1, is GAGVSQTPSNKVTEKGKYVELRCDPISGHTALYWYRQSLGQGPEFLIYFQGTGAADDSGLPNDRFFAVRPEGSVSTLKIQRTERGDSAVYLCASNLTGREDTEAFFGQGTRLTVV.

V usage is TRBV11-2 and J usage is TRBJ2-7; 8 bases are shared with TRBD1. The germline V gene has CDR1 SGHAT and CDR2 FQNNGV. V was pared by 6 bases and J by 2 bases, with 9 bases of the junction left unmatched. This CDR3 is 15 amino acids long. This chain's CDR3 is CASRGGQGAPYEQYF. The CDR3 DNA sequence: TGTGCCAGCAGAGGGGGGCAGGGGGCTCCCTACGAGCAGTACTTC.

This clonotype showed up just once. This chain joins TRBV20-1 and TRBJ2-1, with 10 bases fitting TRBD1. The V gene's germline CDR1 is DFQATT and CDR2 SNEGSKA (reference sequence). V shed 0 bases and J 7 bases; nucleotides not matched to a gene: 6. The CDR3 consists of 15 residues. CDR3 protein: CSARDQRQGANEQFF. The CDR3 DNA sequence: TGCAGTGCTAGAGATCAGAGACAGGGGGCTAATGAGCAGTTCTTC.

The V gene is TRBV7-9, the J gene TRBJ1-5; tentatively, D is TRBD1 (5 bases). There are 13 residues in the CDR3. Germline values: CDR1 SEHNR, CDR2 FQNEAQ (reference sequence). V lost 11 bases to trimming and J lost 9 bases, with 20 bases between them. In nucleotides, the CDR3 is TGTGCCGGGAGCGGGACCGTTGACGGGCCCCAGCATTTT. It is translated as CAGSGTVDGPQHF.

This clonotype was counted only a few times. J is TRBJ1-2 and V is TRBV28, with 7 nucleotides matching TRBD1. CDR1 is MDHEN, CDR2 SYDVKM, per germline. The J segment lost 2 bases and the V segment lost 5 bases, leaving 11 bases of the junction unmatched. This CDR3 has 16 residues. The CDR3 region has the DNA TGTGCCAGCAGTCCCCTGCGACAGGGTCTCAACTATGGCTACACCTTC. Encoded protein: CASSPLRQGLNYGYTF.

This rearrangement joins TRBV27 to TRBJ1-5, with a weak D call TRBD1 (5 bases). Germline loops: CDR1 MNHEY, CDR2 SMNVEV (reference sequence). Deletions cut 10 bases from V and 4 bases from J, with 14 bases between. This CDR3 is built from 13 residues. The CDR3 DNA follows: TGTGCCACGGGGGGTCAAGGAAATCAGCCCCAGCATTTT. This sequence encodes CATGGQGNQPQHF.

This clonotype has only a few counts. V gene TRBV6-2 or TRBV6-3 combines with J gene TRBJ1-5; no clear D gene. The CDR3 length is 14 residues. The germline V gene has CDR1 MNHEY and CDR2 SVGEGT. Trimming took off 3 bases at V and 3 bases at J, with 9 bases between the two ends. CDR3 sequence: CASSYSRANQPQHF. The CDR3 coding sequence is TGTGCCAGCAGTTATAGTAGGGCCAATCAGCCCCAGCATTTT.